The clone carrying this TCR beta chain was observed a single time. What it binds is not known. This sample is drawn from a study of beta chain features in type 1 diabetes. There are 15 residues in the CDR3. The germline gives CDR1 MNHEY, CDR2 SVGAGI. V dropped 2 bases and J dropped 0 bases, with 8 bases sitting between them. Investigators reverse transcribed all isolated RNA, so they sequenced expressed TCRB transcripts. Sequencing used immunoSEQ multiplex PCR; TCRdb keeps in-frame clones, though not all of them. The sample holds 600,000 or so clones; under 15% are singletons and the top ten take more than 0.1%. Study-wide points: Sequencing the cDNA could make cells with high TCR expression show up more than they should. Among type 1 diabetes patients, VDJ junctions had fewer insertions and more deletions. Across all four CD4+ subsets, people with type 1 diabetes showed modestly shorter TCRB CDR3s.

The specimen was naive CD4+ T cells from blood. The rearrangement links TRBV6-5 to TRBJ2-1, with TRBD2 as a possible D gene (5 bases). The TCR was taken from a man aged 30-40 years with type 1 diabetes. The CDR3 protein is CASSYNGDSYNEQFF. The DNA of the CDR3 is TGTGCCAGCAGTTACAACGGGGACTCCTACAATGAGCAGTTCTTC.